This T cell receptor (beta chain) was identified in a study of T cell changes during pregnancy in multiple sclerosis. The table came from immunoSEQ multiplex PCR; TCRdb's copy has only in-frame clones and leaves some out. Of about 39,000 clones in the sample, under 90% were seen once. V gave up 6 bases and J gave up 5 bases; unmatched junction bases: 9. Germline-derived CDR1 and CDR2 are MNHEY and SMNVEV (reference sequence). The CDR3 runs to 15 residues. The chain uses TRBV27 and TRBJ1-4, with TRBD1 matching 7 bases. This clonotype was obtained from a female donor with multiple sclerosis, enrolled in a pregnancy study. The starting material was CD4+ T cells from peripheral blood mononuclear cells, obtained before pregnancy. CDR3 sequence: CASRRDRDSNEKLFF. The CDR3 nucleotides read TGTGCCAGCAGGCGCGACCGGGACAGCAATGAAAAACTGTTTTTT.